Each of the 11 T cell receptor beta chains below was sequenced from the same sample in a study of T cells in Graves' hyperthyroidism and ophthalmopathy. Researchers took RNA transcripts and amplified the TCR beta CDR3 regions from them. Researchers ran a first-round RT-PCR on the TCR CDR3 using the HTBI primer set. TCRdb ran MiXCR on the multiplex PCR reads and lists one entry per CDR3 protein. The table lists about 570,000 distinct CDR3 sequences, roughly 50% of them singletons. The sequenced sample consisted of peripheral blood or thyroid tissue (not recorded which). These receptors were taken from an adult woman with Graves' disease, either hyperthyroidism or ophthalmopathy (not recorded which).

This clonotype was detected ten times or more. DNA for the CDR3: TGTGCCAGCAGTGACGCCCCGGGACTAGCAGGAGAGACCCAGTACTTC. It yields the protein CASSDAPGLAGETQYF. The rearrangement links TRBV6-4 to TRBJ2-5; 9 bases are a match to TRBD2. V shed 2 bases, J shed 4 bases, and the junction held 8 bases outside the gene matches. Germline V gene sequence: CDR1 MRHNA, CDR2 SNTAGT. This CDR3 has 16 amino acids.

The gene calls are TRBV10-3 and TRBJ1-2; D remains ambiguous. V lost 0 bases, J lost 8 bases, and 10 bases lay in between. CDR1 and CDR2 from the germline V gene are ENHRY and SYGVKD. The CDR3 length is 13 residues. CDR3 in DNA: TGTGCCATCAGTGAGTCGAAACCGGCAGGCTACACCTTC. This codes for CAISESKPAGYTF.

A word on this clonotype: A much more abundant neighbour one base away suggests this may be a read error. The chain combines TRBV5-1 with TRBJ2-7; D is perhaps TRBD2 (6 bases). There are 15 residues in the CDR3. Germline CDR1 and CDR2: SGHRS and YFSETQ. The ends were cut back, 4 bases at V and 1 base at J, with 15 bases in the middle. CDR3 DNA sequence: TGCGCCAGCAGCCCGACTGGCGGGGCATCCTACGAGCAGTACTTC. This translates into CASSPTGGASYEQYF.

In regard to this clonotype: A read error may produce the germline difference seen at one junction end. The V and J genes are TRBV4-1 and TRBJ1-5, with D possibly TRBD1 on 5 matching bases. From germline, CDR1 is MGHRA and CDR2 YSYEKL. The CDR3 length is 16 residues. CDR3 in amino acids: CASSQDPGGSGQPQHF. CDR3 coding DNA: TGTGCCAGCAGCCAAGATCCTGGGGGGTCTGGACAGCCCCAGCATTTT.

This clonotype showed up many times. The gene calls are TRBV7-9 and TRBJ1-1; 7 bases agree with TRBD1. Trimming removed 5 bases from V and 5 bases from J; junction bases left unmatched: 8. The CDR3 covers 14 residues. The germline V gene has CDR1 SEHNR and CDR2 FQNEAQ (reference sequence). CDR3 loop: CASSRSGGWTEAFF. CDR3 DNA: TGTGCCAGCAGCCGTTCAGGGGGGTGGACTGAAGCTTTCTTT. The whole variable domain, remainder taken from reference TRBV7-9 and TRBJ1-1, is DTGVSQNPRHKITKRGQNVTFRCDPISEHNRLYWYRQTLGQGPEFLTYFQNEAQLEKSRLLSDRFSAERPKGSFSTLEIQRTEQGDSAMYLCASSRSGGWTEAFFGQGTRLTVV.

The chain combines TRBV20-1 with TRBJ1-1; D not resolved. This CDR3 comprises 12 residues. Germline V gene data show CDR1 as DFQATT and CDR2 as SNEGSKA (reference sequence). Deletions cut 1 base from V and 3 bases from J, with 6 bases between. The chain's CDR3 is CSARGGDTEAFF. DNA for the CDR3: TGCAGTGCTAGAGGGGGAGACACTGAAGCTTTCTTT.

V usage is TRBV9 and J usage is TRBJ1-1; the D is unclear. Deletions cut 3 bases from V and 5 bases from J, with 17 bases between. CDR1 is SGDLS and CDR2 is YYNGEE in the germline V gene. The CDR3 covers 15 residues. DNA for the CDR3: TGTGCCAGCAGCGCCTTAATCGGGCTGGGGACTGAAGCTTTCTTT. Protein sequence: CASSALIGLGTEAFF.

This clonotype has at least ten counts. This chain uses TRBV28 with TRBJ2-7, with D unclear. CDR3 length: 11 amino acids. The V and J ends lost 6 bases and 5 bases respectively, with 8 bases between them. Germline CDR1 is MDHEN and CDR2 is SYDVKM. The CDR3 here is CASSRSHEQYF. The CDR3 DNA reads TGTGCCAGCAGCCGATCCCACGAGCAGTACTTC. The full variable domain, completed using reference TRBV28 and TRBJ2-7, is DVKVTQSSRYLVKRTGEKVFLECVQDMDHENMFWYRQDPGLGLRLIYFSYDVKMKEKGDIPEGYSVSREKKERFSLILESASTNQTSMYLCASSRSHEQYFGPGTRLTVT.

This clonotype came up many times. CDR3 coding DNA: TGTGCCAGCAGCTTAGGCGTAGGGTTTATCCCGGGTGATGGCTACACCTTC. Protein product: CASSLGVGFIPGDGYTF. The chain carries TRBV7-9 and TRBJ1-2; the D is unclear. The CDR3 covers 17 residues. V was cut by 1 base and J by 6 bases, with 21 bases left in between. Germline CDR1 reads SEHNR; CDR2 reads FQNEAQ (reference sequence).

The chain uses TRBV20-1 and TRBJ1-2; D is uncertain. The CDR3 length is 13 residues. Trimming took 3 bases from V and 7 from J, leaving 15 bases between them. Germline V lookup: CDR1 DFQATT, CDR2 SNEGSKA (reference sequence). CDR3 nucleotides: TGCAGTGCTAGGAGAGCGGGAGTGGCTGGCTACACCTTC. Its protein product is CSARRAGVAGYTF.

This clonotype came up many times. The genes are TRBV4-1 and TRBJ1-5; 7 bases are a match to TRBD1. CDR1 is MGHRA and CDR2 is YSYEKL in the germline V gene. V dropped 1 base and J dropped 3; count of bases not matched to a gene: 3. This CDR3 region has 15 residues. CDR3 sequence (DNA): TGCGCCAGCAGCCAAGCGGGACAGCTCAATCAGCCCCAGCATTTT. Translated: CASSQAGQLNQPQHF.